This T cell receptor beta chain was recorded in a study of T cell clonotyping in hematopoietic cell transplantation. Sequencing used immunoSEQ multiplex PCR; TCRdb keeps in-frame clones, though not all of them. The table shows 7,300 or so clones, with roughly 96% occurring only once. Source: PBMCs, taken 30 days after allogeneic stem cell transplant. This TCR derives from a male patient aged 40 to 55 who had an allogeneic stem cell transplant from a related donor, so the T cells may come from the graft donor. Some clones in this sample may be carry-over from other donors' samples.

The CDR3 reads CASSYIYGRNYGYTF. In DNA, the CDR3 is TGTGCCAGCAGTTACATATACGGCCGGAACTATGGCTACACCTTC. The rearrangement links TRBV6-5 to TRBJ1-2; D is unresolved. The CDR3 has 15 amino acids. Trimming took 2 bases from V and 2 from J, leaving 12 bases between them. The germline CDR1 and CDR2 sequences are MNHEY and SVGAGI.